Listed here are 13 T cell receptor beta chains from one sample, sequenced in a study of T-cell reconstitution after alpha-beta-depleted transplantation in children. The TCRbeta library was prepared with unique molecular identifiers. TCRdb processed the PCR reads anew with MiXCR; each CDR3 protein has one entry. The sample carries approximately 230,000 distinct CDR3 sequences, 20% to 30% recorded once. The specimen was PBMCs, mostly from graft donor cells, collected 360 days after TCRalphabeta/CD19-depleted stem cell transplant. All receptors come from a female patient between 2 and 10 years old who had a stem cell transplant for congenital amegakaryocytic thrombocytopenia, so the T cells may come from the graft donor.

This clonotype was seen repeatedly, ten times or more. This sequence joins TRBV20-1 and TRBJ2-5, with a possible D match to TRBD1 (6 bases). V was pared by 3 bases and J by 1 base, with 9 bases between. This CDR3 has 13 amino acids. Germline V gives CDR1 DFQATT, CDR2 SNEGSKA (reference sequence). CDR3 sequence: CSASQGGQETQYF. DNA for the CDR3: TGCAGTGCTAGTCAAGGGGGCCAAGAGACCCAGTACTTC.

A remark on this clonotype: At one end, the junction sequence differs from germline, possibly due to a read error. V usage is TRBV5-1 and J usage is TRBJ1-1; D is possibly TRBD1 (6 bases). Germline assignment: CDR1 SGHRS and CDR2 YFSETQ. The CDR3 totals 13 residues. This CDR3 is CASSLDRATEAFF. CDR3 DNA sequence: TGCGCCAGCAGCTTGGACAGGGCGACTGAGGCTTTCTTT.

This clonotype has just a few counts. This chain uses TRBV28 with TRBJ2-5; either TRBD1 or TRBD2 may fit D (5 bases each). V was trimmed by 10 bases and J by 5 bases, leaving 17 bases between them. The CDR3 contains 13 residues. Germline CDR1 and CDR2: MDHEN and SYDVKM. CDR3 amino acids: CAIRGMVRETQYF. The CDR3 DNA is TGTGCCATCCGGGGCATGGTCCGGGAGACCCAGTACTTC.

This clonotype was observed a handful of times. A junction end diverges from the germline sequence, so it may reflect a read error. The V and J genes are TRBV6-1 and TRBJ2-7; D is undetermined. Germline values: CDR1 MNHNS, CDR2 SASEGT. This CDR3 contains 14 residues. The chain's CDR3 is CASSTQQSSYEQHF. In DNA, the CDR3 is TGTGCCAGCAGTACCCAACAGAGCTCCTACGAGCAGCACTTC.

The V gene is TRBV7-8, the J gene TRBJ1-3; TRBD1 matches at 9 bases. V lost 6 bases to trimming and J lost 7 bases; unmatched junction nucleotides: 4. Germline V gene data show CDR1 as SGHVS and CDR2 as FQNEAQ. The CDR3 runs to 13 residues. The CDR3 DNA follows: TGTGCCAGCAGGGAGACAGGGGGGAACACCATATATTTT. It specifies CASRETGGNTIYF.

This clonotype was picked up many times. The chain links TRBV20-1 to TRBJ1-1, with 10 bases lining up with TRBD1. The CDR3 covers 12 residues. Germline-derived CDR1 and CDR2 are DFQATT and SNEGSKA (reference sequence). J was trimmed by 3 bases and V by 5 bases; bases with no gene match: 0. CDR3 protein: CSAGTGDTEAFF. CDR3 nucleotide sequence: TGCAGTGCTGGGACAGGGGACACTGAAGCTTTCTTT.

The chain combines TRBV29-1 with TRBJ1-5, with D hard to call. Germline V gene lookup returns CDR1 SQVTM and CDR2 ANQGSEA. The CDR3 consists of 13 residues. V lost 4 bases and J 2 bases, leaving 9 bases between the germline ends. The CDR3 protein is CSVAGQGNQPQHF. CDR3 DNA: TGCAGCGTTGCTGGGCAGGGCAATCAGCCCCAGCATTTT.

A few counts support this clonotype. The CDR3 region is CASSYLGAGSYEQYF. CDR3 coding DNA: TGTGCCAGCAGTTACTTGGGAGCAGGCTCCTACGAGCAGTACTTC. The chain joins TRBV6-5 to TRBJ2-7; possibly TRBD2 for D (5 bases). There are 15 residues in the CDR3. Germline V gene sequence: CDR1 MNHEY, CDR2 SVGAGI. Trimming stripped 1 base from V and 0 bases from J, with 10 bases between.

This chain links TRBV5-1 with TRBJ1-5, with TRBD1 matching 9 bases. The length of the CDR3 is 13 residues. The germline gives CDR1 SGHRS, CDR2 YFSETQ. Unmatched junction bases numbered 5, after V lost 7 bases and J lost 6 bases. CDR3 residues: CASFTGGFQPQHF. DNA for the CDR3: TGCGCCAGCTTTACAGGGGGCTTTCAGCCCCAGCATTTT.

This clonotype was observed a handful of times. The rearrangement links TRBV20-1 to TRBJ1-5; D perhaps matches TRBD1 (5 bases). The V gene lost 0 bases and the J gene lost 7 bases, with 16 bases spanning the gap. The length of the CDR3 is 15 residues. Germline loops: CDR1 DFQATT, CDR2 SNEGSKA (reference sequence). The CDR3 is CSARDLAGKGQPQHF. The CDR3 DNA reads as TGCAGTGCTAGAGATCTGGCAGGGAAGGGGCAGCCCCAGCATTTT.

This chain uses TRBV6-2 or TRBV6-3 with TRBJ2-2; no reliable D call. This CDR3 has 12 amino acids. CDR1 is MNHEY and CDR2 is SVGEGT in the germline V gene. V lost 7 bases and J 4 bases, leaving 7 bases between the germline ends. In DNA form, the CDR3 reads TGTGCCAGCACCCAACTCACCGGGGAGCTGTTTTTT. It specifies CASTQLTGELFF.

The chain couples TRBV4-2 to TRBJ2-3, with 9 bases matching TRBD2. The CDR3 runs to 16 residues. Germline values: CDR1 LGHNA, CDR2 YNFKEQ. Unmatched junction bases numbered 9, after V lost 1 base and J lost 7 bases. Here the CDR3 reads CASSQGVSGSLNTQYF. CDR3 DNA: TGTGCCAGCAGCCAAGGGGTTAGCGGGAGTTTAAATACGCAGTATTTT.

This clonotype came up a few times. The J gene is TRBJ2-5, the V gene TRBV3-1; no firm D call. The CDR3 length is 14 residues. Germline V lookup: CDR1 LGHDT, CDR2 YNNKEL (reference sequence). The V end lost 1 base, the J end lost 2 bases, and 8 bases lay between the germline ends. The CDR3 loop is CASSQVGEQETQYF. Here the CDR3 DNA reads TGTGCCAGCAGCCAAGTCGGTGAACAAGAGACCCAGTACTTC.